This T cell receptor beta chain is drawn from a study of shared clonotypes between healthy human individuals. This CDR3 has 14 amino acids. Germline V gene sequence: CDR1 SGHRS, CDR2 YFSETQ. Trimming left V 1 base short and J 0 bases short, with 4 bases between. Clones were read by immunoSEQ multiplex PCR, and TCRdb kept only the in-frame ones, dropping some. The sample records about 470,000 clones, about 76% being singletons. Tens of millions of PBMCs went into genomic DNA for unsorted samples. Material: PBMCs. The chain employs TRBV5-1 and TRBJ1-4, with D unclear. The sequence was collected from a woman between 40 and 55 years old in good health. Some clones in this sample may be carry-over from other donors' samples. The CDR3 bases are TGCGCCAGCAGCTTGTTCACAACTAATGAAAAACTGTTTTTT. Its protein product is CASSLFTTNEKLFF.